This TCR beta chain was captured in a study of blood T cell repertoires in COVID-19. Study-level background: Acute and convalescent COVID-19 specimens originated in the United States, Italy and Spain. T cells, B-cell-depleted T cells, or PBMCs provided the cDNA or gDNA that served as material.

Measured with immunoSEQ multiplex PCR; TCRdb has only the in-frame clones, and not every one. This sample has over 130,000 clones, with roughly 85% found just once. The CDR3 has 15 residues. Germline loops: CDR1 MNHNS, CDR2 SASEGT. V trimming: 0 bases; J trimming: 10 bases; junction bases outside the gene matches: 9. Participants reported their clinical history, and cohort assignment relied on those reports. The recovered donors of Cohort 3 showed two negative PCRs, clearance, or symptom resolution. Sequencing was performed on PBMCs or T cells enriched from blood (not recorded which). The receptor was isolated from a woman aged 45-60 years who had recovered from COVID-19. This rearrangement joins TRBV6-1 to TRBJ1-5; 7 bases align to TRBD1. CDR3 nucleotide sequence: TGTGCCAGCAGTGAAGCAATTCTACAGGGGCGCCCCCAGCATTTT. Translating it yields CASSEAILQGRPQHF.